These T cell receptor beta chains were read from a single sample in a study of T cell changes during pregnancy in multiple sclerosis. Generated by immunoSEQ multiplex PCR, the TCRdb table keeps only in-frame clones and is missing some. The repertoire has 55,000 to 95,000 clones, 85% to 95% of them found once; the top ten carry roughly 2.1%. The input for sequencing was peripheral blood, taken in the second trimester of pregnancy. These receptor sequences come from a female donor in good health, enrolled as a control in a pregnancy study. The conserved cysteine and the conserved F or W are not part of the CDR3 here. The size entry is marked missing in some rows and otherwise reads once, few, many or a size class.

>-|TRBJ2-7|TRBV6-1
ASSVGTWVSGYEQY
>-|TRBJ1-1|TRBV27
ASSFRWGDTEAF
>-|TRBJ2-5|TRBV7-3
ASSPEGRGTQY
>-|TRBJ2-7|TRBV7-9
ASSRPGQGTYEQY
>-|TRBJ1-1|TRBV30
AWSLLGLIRPEAF
>-|TRBJ2-1|TRBV5-4
ASSSDGLGGGEQF
>-|TRBJ2-1|TRBV7-3
ASSLAGGPGAKPF
>-|TRBJ2-5|TRBV9
ASSPRGSGGGRETQY
>-|TRBJ2-3|TRBV7-6
ASSLQVRSGGTDTQY
>-|TRBJ2-1|TRBV15
ATSRGLAGYNEQF
>-|TRBJ1-3|TRBV7-3
ATGTDGNTIY
>few|TRBJ1-6|TRBV28
ASFSSYNSPLH
>-|TRBJ2-7|TRBV7-9
ASSRTYEQY
>-|TRBJ1-1|TRBV13
ASSFSGGALNTEAF
>-|TRBJ2-1|TRBV5-4
ASSLFGPGNEQF
>once|TRBJ1-5|TRBV9
ASSTKGKGDQPQH
>-|TRBJ1-6|TRBV6-4
ASSEGTGDGSPLH
>-|TRBJ1-2|TRBV6-5
ASSSYGSGVNGYT
>-|TRBJ2-4|TRBV5-6
ASSLTGGGVNIQY
>once|TRBJ2-5|TRBV29-1
SVRQQETQY
>-|TRBJ2-1|TRBV16
ASSQSGIGSGNEQF
>-|TRBJ2-2|TRBV7-3
ASSPGAWGGGELF
>-|TRBJ2-5|TRBV15
ATSRGGGQETQY
>-|TRBJ1-2|TRBV10-3
AISDGGTGVDAGYGYT
>-|TRBJ1-2|TRBV27
ASSLDFGYEHGYT
>-|TRBJ1-2|TRBV6-5
ASSYSGQGPNYGYT
>-|TRBJ2-5|TRBV2
ASTVRTGGETQY
>few|TRBJ1-1|TRBV10-3
AISEQGLGAF
>-|TRBJ2-7|TRBV6-1
ASTGTGLNEQY
>once|TRBJ1-1|TRBV28
ASSNTNREGAF
>-|TRBJ2-1|TRBV9
ASSGEGTSGYNEQF
>-|TRBJ2-1|TRBV6-5
ASCSPRHTCLEQF
>-|TRBJ1-1|TRBV29-1
SARTARNTEAF
>-|TRBJ1-1|TRBV6-5
ASSLTGISTEAF
>-|TRBJ1-1|TRBV2
ASRQGSYTEAF
>-|TRBJ1-5|TRBV27
ASSFLNQPQH
>-|TRBJ1-1|TRBV15
ATSTQGTGTEAF
>-|TRBJ2-5|TRBV11-2
ASSFAGVETQY
>-|TRBJ1-5|TRBV19
ASTPGQGISGPRPQH
>-|TRBJ1-5|TRBV4-2
ASSQIGGLIQPQH
>few|TRBJ2-1|TRBV6-5
ASLSGGGGEQF
>once|TRBJ2-7|TRBV5-1
ASTETGSYEQY
>once|TRBJ1-6|TRBV25-1
ASSGGLLNSPLH
>-|TRBJ2-1|TRBV9
ASSPRMGLAGPGGDNEQF
>once|TRBJ2-1|TRBV9
ASSLIGVGEQF
>-|TRBJ1-6|TRBV6-6
ASDPTGQTNSPLH
>-|TRBJ1-2|TRBV19
ASSWGTGGLGYT
>-|TRBJ1-3|TRBV2
ASTLNSGNTIY
>-|TRBJ2-7|TRBV7-6
ASSQLGQGAYEQY
>once|TRBJ1-1|TRBV6-1
ASLDRAGKKAF
>-|TRBJ1-3|TRBV4-3
ASSQGGGNTIY
>-|TRBJ2-1|TRBV5-1
ASSLAVRSSGGANEQF
>-|TRBJ2-5|TRBV11-2
ASSLTGVEETQY
>once|TRBJ1-2|TRBV5-1
ASSLVSSEDYGYT
>-|TRBJ2-3|TRBV6-6
ASSYSTGQGTDTQY